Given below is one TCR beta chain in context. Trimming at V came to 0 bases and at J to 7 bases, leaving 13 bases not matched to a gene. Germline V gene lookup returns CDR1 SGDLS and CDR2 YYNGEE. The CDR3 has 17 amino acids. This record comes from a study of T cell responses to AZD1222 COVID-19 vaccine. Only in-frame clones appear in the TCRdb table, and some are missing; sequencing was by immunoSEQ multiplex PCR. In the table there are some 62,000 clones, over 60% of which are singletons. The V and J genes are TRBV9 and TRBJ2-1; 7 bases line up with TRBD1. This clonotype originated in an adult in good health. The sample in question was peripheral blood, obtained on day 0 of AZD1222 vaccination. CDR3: CASSVVKSKPQGNEQFF. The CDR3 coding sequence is TGTGCCAGCAGCGTAGTGAAATCCAAACCACAGGGGAATGAGCAGTTCTTC.